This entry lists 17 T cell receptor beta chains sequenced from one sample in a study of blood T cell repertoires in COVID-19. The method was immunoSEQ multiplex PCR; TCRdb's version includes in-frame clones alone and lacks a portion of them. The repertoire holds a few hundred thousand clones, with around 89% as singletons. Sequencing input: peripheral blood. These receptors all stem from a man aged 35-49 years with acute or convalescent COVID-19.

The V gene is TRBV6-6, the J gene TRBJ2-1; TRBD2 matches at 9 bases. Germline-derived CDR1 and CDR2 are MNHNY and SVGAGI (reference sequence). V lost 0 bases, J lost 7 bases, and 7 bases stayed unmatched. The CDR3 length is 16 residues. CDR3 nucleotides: TGTGCCAGCAGTTACTCTTATAGCGGGAGCAAAAATGAGCAGTTCTTC. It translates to CASSYSYSGSKNEQFF.

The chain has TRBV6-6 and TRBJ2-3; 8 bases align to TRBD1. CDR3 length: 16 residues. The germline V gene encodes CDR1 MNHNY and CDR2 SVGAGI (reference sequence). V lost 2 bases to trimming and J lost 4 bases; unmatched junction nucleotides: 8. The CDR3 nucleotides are TGTGCCAGCAGTTACGGGTCAGGGGGCGCCGCAGATACGCAGTATTTT. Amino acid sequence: CASSYGSGGAADTQYF.

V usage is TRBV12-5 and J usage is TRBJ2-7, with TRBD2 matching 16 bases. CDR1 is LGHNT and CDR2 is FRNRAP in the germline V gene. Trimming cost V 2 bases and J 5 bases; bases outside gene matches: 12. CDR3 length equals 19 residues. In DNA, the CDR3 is TGTGCTAGTGGTTTGACACGGACCGGGACTAGCGGGAGGGTGGACGAGCAGTACTTC. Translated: CASGLTRTGTSGRVDEQYF.

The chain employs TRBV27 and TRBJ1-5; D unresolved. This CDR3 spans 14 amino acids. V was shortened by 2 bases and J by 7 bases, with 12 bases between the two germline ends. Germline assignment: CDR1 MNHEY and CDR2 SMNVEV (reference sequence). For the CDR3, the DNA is TGTGCCAGCAGTTTAGGCGGGAAAGGGCAGCCCCAGCATTTT. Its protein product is CASSLGGKGQPQHF.

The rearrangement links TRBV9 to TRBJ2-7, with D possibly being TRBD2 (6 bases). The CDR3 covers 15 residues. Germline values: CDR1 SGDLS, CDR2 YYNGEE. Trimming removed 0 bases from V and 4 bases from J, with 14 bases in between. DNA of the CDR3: TGTGCCAGCAGCGTAGATGCGGGGAGATCTTACGAGCAGTACTTC. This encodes CASSVDAGRSYEQYF.

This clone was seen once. The CDR3 region is CASSLGLAGETDTQYF. The CDR3 nucleotides are TGCGCCAGCAGCCTGGGACTAGCGGGAGAAACAGATACGCAGTATTTT. The V call is TRBV4-1, the J call TRBJ2-3; 14 nucleotides agree with TRBD2. Trimming took 4 bases from V and 3 from J; bases not matched to a gene: 3. CDR1 is MGHRA and CDR2 is YSYEKL in the germline V gene. This CDR3 has 16 residues.

Here the CDR3 reads CATSRDRWTELYGYTF. The DNA of the CDR3 is TGTGCCACCAGCAGAGATCGTTGGACAGAACTATATGGCTACACCTTC. This sequence joins TRBV15 and TRBJ1-2; a possible D gene is TRBD1 (6 bases). This CDR3 has 16 amino acids. V was pared by 0 bases and J by 5 bases, with 16 bases between. CDR1 LNHNV and CDR2 YYDKDF come from the germline V gene (reference sequence).

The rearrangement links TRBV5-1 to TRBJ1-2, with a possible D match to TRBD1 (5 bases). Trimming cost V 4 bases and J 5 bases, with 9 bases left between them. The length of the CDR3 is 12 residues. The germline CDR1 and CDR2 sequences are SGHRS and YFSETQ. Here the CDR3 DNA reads TGCGCCAGCAGCCCGGACACTTATGGCTACACCTTC. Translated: CASSPDTYGYTF.

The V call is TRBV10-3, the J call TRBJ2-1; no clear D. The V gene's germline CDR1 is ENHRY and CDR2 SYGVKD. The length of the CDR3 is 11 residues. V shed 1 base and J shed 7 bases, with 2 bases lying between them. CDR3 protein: CAISELNEQFF. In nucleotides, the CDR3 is TGTGCCATCAGTGAGTTAAATGAGCAGTTCTTC.

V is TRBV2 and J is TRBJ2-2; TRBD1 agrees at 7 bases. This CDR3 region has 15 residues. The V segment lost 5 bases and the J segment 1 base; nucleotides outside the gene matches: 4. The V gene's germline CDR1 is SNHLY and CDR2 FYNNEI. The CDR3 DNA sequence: TGTGCCAGCAGTCCCGGGACAGTGAACACCGGGGAGCTGTTTTTT. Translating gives CASSPGTVNTGELFF.

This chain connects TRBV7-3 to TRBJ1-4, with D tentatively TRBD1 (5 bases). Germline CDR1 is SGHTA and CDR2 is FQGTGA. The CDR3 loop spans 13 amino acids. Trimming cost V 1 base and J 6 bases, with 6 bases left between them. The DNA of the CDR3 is TGTGCCAGCAGCTTAAGGGGGGATGAAAAACTGTTTTTT. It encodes CASSLRGDEKLFF.

The DNA of the CDR3 is TGTGCCACCACAGTCGCGGGCACTGAAGCTTTCTTT. It codes for CATTVAGTEAFF. The chain joins TRBV27 to TRBJ1-1, with D unresolved. The germline V gene encodes CDR1 MNHEY and CDR2 SMNVEV (reference sequence). Trimming shortened V by 10 bases and J by 4 bases, and 13 bases separated the two germline ends. The CDR3 length is 12 residues.

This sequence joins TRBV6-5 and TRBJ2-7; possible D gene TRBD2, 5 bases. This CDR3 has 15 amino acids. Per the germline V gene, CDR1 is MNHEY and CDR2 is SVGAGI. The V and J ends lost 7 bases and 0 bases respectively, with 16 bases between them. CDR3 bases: TGTGCCAGCACCCGTTTGAGTGGAGGCTCCTACGAGCAGTACTTC. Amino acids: CASTRLSGGSYEQYF.

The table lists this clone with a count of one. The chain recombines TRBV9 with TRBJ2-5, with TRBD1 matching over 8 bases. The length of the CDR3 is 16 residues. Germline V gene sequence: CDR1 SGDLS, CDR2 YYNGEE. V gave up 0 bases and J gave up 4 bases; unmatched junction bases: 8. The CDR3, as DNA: TGTGCCAGCAGCGTAGGTTCAGGGGGCAAGTTAGAGACCCAGTACTTC. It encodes CASSVGSGGKLETQYF.

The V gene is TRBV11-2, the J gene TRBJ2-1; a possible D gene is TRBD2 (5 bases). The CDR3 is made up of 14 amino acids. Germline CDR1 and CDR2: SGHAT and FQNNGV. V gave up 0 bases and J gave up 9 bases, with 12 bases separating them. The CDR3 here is CASSLDHLAREQFF. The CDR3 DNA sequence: TGTGCCAGCAGCTTAGATCACCTAGCACGTGAGCAGTTCTTC.

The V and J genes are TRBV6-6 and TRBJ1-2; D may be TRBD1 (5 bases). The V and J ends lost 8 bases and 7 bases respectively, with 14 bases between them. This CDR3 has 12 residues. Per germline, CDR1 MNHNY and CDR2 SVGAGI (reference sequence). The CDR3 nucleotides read TGTGCCAGCTCCAGGGCCGTTTCTGGCTACACCTTC. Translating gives CASSRAVSGYTF.

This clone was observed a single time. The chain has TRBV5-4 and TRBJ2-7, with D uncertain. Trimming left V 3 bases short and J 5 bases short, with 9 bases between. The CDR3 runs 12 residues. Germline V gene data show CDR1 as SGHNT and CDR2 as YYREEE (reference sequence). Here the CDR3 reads CASSSSRDEQYF. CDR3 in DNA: TGTGCCAGCAGCTCCTCTAGAGACGAGCAGTACTTC.